One TCR beta chain is described in this entry. What it binds is unknown. This sample was included in a study of T cell responses to AZD1222 COVID-19 vaccine. Study-level findings and limits: There were repertoire samples only from the period after the peak T cell response. The donor cohort was predominantly white British with a female majority, and clonal diversity may have been underestimated. Only a handful of AZD1222 recipients, roughly six in all, had baseline seropositivity. Increased Spike-specific TCR breadth and depth were observed after two AZD1222 doses.

The CDR3 is 13 residues long. The germline V and J ends were trimmed by 3 bases and 4 bases, with 10 bases remaining between them. Germline values: CDR1 SGDLS, CDR2 YYNGEE. Libraries were prepared by immunoSEQ multiplex PCR; TCRdb keeps only in-frame clonotypes and omits some of them. The sample carries 180,000 or so clones, 90% to 95% recorded once. The rearrangement joins TRBV9 to TRBJ1-1; no firm D call. This receptor was taken from an adult in good health. Here the sequenced sample was peripheral blood, taken on day 0 of AZD1222 vaccination. CDR3 nucleotides: TGTGCCAGCAGCGCCACATCAAGCACTGAAGCTTTCTTT. It is translated as CASSATSSTEAFF.